The T cell receptor (beta chain) described here comes from a study of T-cell reconstitution after alpha-beta-depleted transplantation in children (dated by TCRdb to 2016 to 2018). Turning to the overall study: Using TCR repertoire profiling, the study quantitatively followed how T-cell immune reconstitution unfolded in children after TCRalphabeta/CD19-depleted allogeneic hematopoietic cell transplantation.

This clonotype has at least ten counts. There is no known antigen for this receptor. Per-base quality was not reported, and no clone a single base away is much larger than it. The library was prepared using PCR. The instrument given in TCRdb is Illumina HiSeq 2500. Molecular barcoding was employed in the preparation of TCR libraries, with unique molecular identifiers being used to normalize TCRbeta repertoire quantification. TCRdb ran its own pipeline on the public reads, namely fastp trimming at Q25 and MiXCR clone calling, and kept in-frame beta chains. Every distinct CDR3 protein forms one entry, paired with its most common genes and DNA. This sample has around 400,000 distinct CDR3 sequences in its table, and 9.5% to 13% of those were observed once. Clones ranked in the top ten supply nearly 5.5% of the sample. Unmatched junction bases come to 3, with V trimmed by 5 bases and J by 2 bases. CDR1 and CDR2 are read off the germline V gene as SGHNT and YENEEA. The CDR3 spans 15 residues, from the cysteine through the phenylalanine. Kept here is only the CDR3 DNA, which spans 45 bases and is read in frame from base 1.

Recombination connected TRBV11-3 to TRBJ2-2, with TRBD1 matching 9 junction bases. This TCR was recovered from a human donor who donated a stem cell graft to a child with acute myeloid leukemia. Material: PBMCs from the stem cell graft donor, obtained from the stem cell graft. The DNA sequence is TGTGCCAGCAGCCGGGACAGGGCCAACACCGGGGAGCTGTTTTTT. Its protein reads: CASSRDRANTGELFF.